One sample yielded the 24 T cell receptor beta chains listed below, sequenced in a study of blood T cell repertoires in COVID-19. Assay: immunoSEQ multiplex PCR; the TCRdb copy retains only in-frame clones and omits some. The profile covers approximately 97,000 clones, with around 73% appearing a single time and 9.5% to 10% taken by the ten largest. What was sequenced was peripheral blood. These receptors were collected from a man between 60 and 75 years old with active or convalescent COVID-19.

This clone was picked up a small number of times. V is TRBV28 and J is TRBJ1-3, with 9 bases fitting TRBD1. The CDR3 runs to 14 residues. From germline, CDR1 is MDHEN and CDR2 SYDVKM. Losses at the gene ends were 2 bases for V and 5 bases for J; bases not matched to a gene: 1. The chain's CDR3 is CASSLGQGRNTIYF. The CDR3 DNA reads as TGTGCCAGCAGTTTAGGACAGGGGAGAAACACCATATATTTT.

This chain links TRBV3-1 (or the pseudogene TRBV3-2) with TRBJ2-2; no definite D call. The CDR3 runs to 16 residues. V was shortened by 5 bases and J by 1 base, with 14 bases between the two germline ends. From germline, CDR1 is LGHDT and CDR2 YNNKEL (reference sequence). The chain's CDR3 is CASSSSQFLNTGELFF. CDR3 in DNA: TGTGCCAGCAGCTCCTCCCAGTTTTTGAACACCGGGGAGCTGTTTTTT.

The chain carries TRBV12-5 and TRBJ2-7; 9 bases map to TRBD1. The CDR3 extends over 14 amino acids. Germline values: CDR1 LGHNT, CDR2 FRNRAP. J was trimmed by 5 bases and V by 4 bases; bases with no gene match: 6. The CDR3 DNA follows: TGTGCTAGTGGTTCGACAGGGGGTCCCCACGAGCAGTACTTC. As protein: CASGSTGGPHEQYF.

The chain links TRBV19 to TRBJ2-2, with TRBD2 matching over 7 bases. Germline trimming cut 6 bases from V and 4 bases from J; bases unmatched to any gene: 2. The CDR3 runs to 13 residues. Germline loops: CDR1 LNHDA, CDR2 SQIVND (reference sequence). This CDR3 is CASRERGTGELFF. In DNA form, the CDR3 reads TGTGCCAGTAGGGAGCGGGGCACCGGGGAGCTGTTTTTT.

The chain uses TRBV3-1 (or the pseudogene TRBV3-2) and TRBJ1-5, with D possibly matching TRBD1 (6 bases). Between the trimmed V and J ends, which lost 1 base and 6 bases, there was a span of 10 bases. The V gene's germline CDR1 is LGHDT and CDR2 YNNKEL (reference sequence). CDR3 length: 14 residues. The CDR3 here is CASSQAGEGQPQHF. In DNA form, the CDR3 reads TGTGCCAGCAGCCAAGCAGGGGAAGGTCAGCCCCAGCATTTT.

The chain links TRBV6-5 to TRBJ2-1, with a possible D match to TRBD2 (6 bases). Trimming removed 7 bases from V and 9 bases from J, with 16 bases in between. This CDR3 spans 13 amino acids. The germline CDR1 and CDR2 sequences are MNHEY and SVGAGI. As DNA, the CDR3 is TGTGCCAGCACGACGGGAGACTCACGTGAGCAGTTCTTC. This sequence encodes CASTTGDSREQFF.

The chain recombines TRBV11-2 with TRBJ2-1, with D perhaps TRBD2 (6 bases). Germline values: CDR1 SGHAT, CDR2 FQNNGV. V lost 6 bases to trimming and J lost 6 bases, with 15 bases between them. The CDR3 length is 14 residues. CDR3 region: CASRNLGSGNEQFF. CDR3 DNA sequence: TGTGCCAGCAGGAATCTCGGGAGCGGCAATGAGCAGTTCTTC.

The rearrangement links TRBV2 to TRBJ2-2; 9 bases align to TRBD2. Germline V gives CDR1 SNHLY, CDR2 FYNNEI. The CDR3 is 17 amino acids. The junction had 12 bases not matched to a gene; V was cut back by 4 bases and J by 6 bases. The CDR3 DNA is TGTGCCAGCAGTGGGGGGCCGGGACTAGCTCCCCCCGGGGAGCTGTTTTTT. Translated: CASSGGPGLAPPGELFF.

This chain connects TRBV25-1 to TRBJ1-2; the D gene is possibly TRBD1 (6 bases). The CDR3 has 14 amino acids. V shed 3 bases and J shed 6 bases, with 14 bases lying between them. Germline loops: CDR1 MGHDK, CDR2 SYGVNS. The CDR3 coding sequence is TGTGCCAGCAGTGAGGGGGCGAAAAGAGATGGCTACACCTTC. This gives the protein CASSEGAKRDGYTF.

This rearrangement joins TRBV24-1 to TRBJ2-4; 8 positions match TRBD2. J gave up 5 bases and V 10 bases, and 3 bases lay outside the gene matches. Germline V lookup: CDR1 KGHDR, CDR2 SFDVKD. CDR3 size: 12 residues. This CDR3 is CATSAGENIQYF. CDR3 nucleotide sequence: TGTGCCACTTCAGCGGGAGAAAACATTCAGTACTTC.

The gene calls are TRBV3-1 (or the pseudogene TRBV3-2) and TRBJ1-1; D is undetermined. Germline V gene sequence: CDR1 LGHDT, CDR2 YNNKEL (reference sequence). The V gene lost 4 bases and the J gene lost 0 bases, with 9 bases spanning the gap. The CDR3 has 14 residues. CDR3 nucleotide sequence: TGTGCCAGCAGCCCCCGGACTCTGAACACTGAAGCTTTCTTT. It translates to CASSPRTLNTEAFF.

This clone was observed a single time. For the CDR3, the DNA is TGTGCCAGCAGCGCAGAGGCTAGCGGGAGTCCAGATACGCAGTATTTT. The encoded protein is CASSAEASGSPDTQYF. The chain carries TRBV4-2 and TRBJ2-3; 10 positions agree with TRBD2. Germline assignment: CDR1 LGHNA and CDR2 YNFKEQ. The CDR3 runs to 16 residues. V lost 5 bases, J lost 4 bases, and 9 bases stayed unmatched.

The CDR3 DNA reads TGTGCCAGCTCACCACCCCTCGCGGGAGGGCGCCGTTCGGAGCAGTTCTTC. This sequence encodes CASSPPLAGGRRSEQFF. The chain has TRBV18 and TRBJ2-1, with 9 bases identical to TRBD2. V lost 0 bases to trimming and J lost 10 bases; unmatched junction nucleotides: 13. The germline gives CDR1 KGHSH, CDR2 LQKENI. The CDR3 is 17 residues long.

The genes are TRBV5-6 and TRBJ2-5; 8 bases match TRBD1. There are 15 residues in the CDR3. V lost 2 bases to trimming and J lost 3 bases; unmatched junction nucleotides: 6. The germline CDR1 and CDR2 sequences are SGHDT and YYEEEE. The CDR3 DNA sequence: TGTGCCAGCAGCTTAGAGCAGGGGGCGAAAGAGACCCAGTACTTC. Its translation: CASSLEQGAKETQYF.

This rearrangement joins TRBV6-5 to TRBJ2-5; TRBD2 matches 14 bases. This CDR3 comprises 16 residues. The germline V gene encodes CDR1 MNHEY and CDR2 SVGAGI. V lost 2 bases, J lost 2 bases, and 1 base stayed unmatched. The CDR3 protein is CASSYGTSGSQETQYF. The CDR3 nucleotides are TGTGCCAGCAGTTACGGGACTAGCGGGAGTCAAGAGACCCAGTACTTC.

The V gene is TRBV6-5, the J gene TRBJ2-7, with TRBD2 identical over 10 bases. The CDR3 runs 15 residues. Per germline, CDR1 MNHEY and CDR2 SVGAGI. Trimming at V came to 5 bases and at J to 2 bases, leaving 6 bases not matched to a gene. CDR3 protein: CASSRTGLATYEQYF. The CDR3 coding sequence is TGTGCCAGCAGTCGAACGGGACTAGCGACCTACGAGCAGTACTTC.

This clone turned up a few times. The chain combines TRBV12-3 or TRBV12-4 with TRBJ1-1; D gene uncertain. The germline V and J ends were trimmed by 7 bases and 5 bases, with 14 bases remaining between them. The CDR3 length is 13 residues. CDR3 in amino acids: CASTLNFGTEAFF. CDR3 in DNA: TGTGCCAGCACCCTCAATTTCGGGACTGAAGCTTTCTTT.

The chain employs TRBV28 and TRBJ1-4, with 9 bases matching TRBD1. The germline V gene has CDR1 MDHEN and CDR2 SYDVKM. The junction had 11 bases not matched to a gene; V was cut back by 10 bases and J by 8 bases. There are 14 residues in the CDR3. CDR3 coding DNA: TGTGCCACAAACAGGGGGCGCGTGGAAGAAAAACTGTTTTTT. It encodes CATNRGRVEEKLFF.

CDR3: CASSHPTGHRRDIQYF. The CDR3 region has the DNA TGTGCCAGCAGCCATCCAACGGGCCACCGGAGGGACATTCAGTACTTC. V usage is TRBV7-9 and J usage is TRBJ2-4, with a tentative D call TRBD2 (6 bases). The CDR3 runs 16 residues. Germline V gene lookup returns CDR1 SEHNR and CDR2 FQNEAQ (reference sequence). Trimming cost V 5 bases and J 8 bases, with 22 bases left between them.

The chain is built from TRBV18 and TRBJ1-6; 7 nucleotides match TRBD1. In germline, CDR1 is KGHSH, CDR2 LQKENI. The CDR3 totals 14 residues. V was pared by 4 bases and J by 5 bases, with 2 bases of the junction left unmatched. The CDR3 spells CASSQGQNNSPLHF. In DNA form, the CDR3 reads TGTGCCAGCTCACAGGGACAGAATAATTCACCCCTCCACTTT.

V is TRBV30 and J is TRBJ1-2; D perhaps matches TRBD1 (6 bases). Germline assignment: CDR1 GTSNPN and CDR2 SVGIG (reference sequence). This CDR3 comprises 13 residues. The CDR3 coding sequence is TGTGTGGGGCAGGGGTGGACTAACTATGGCTACACCTTC. Amino acid sequence: CVGQGWTNYGYTF.

The gene calls are TRBV10-3 and TRBJ2-1; 7 nucleotides align to TRBD2. Germline CDR1 ENHRY, CDR2 SYGVKD. The V gene end was trimmed by 6 bases and the J gene end by 3 bases; junction bases not matched to a gene: 8. The CDR3 consists of 15 residues. The CDR3 loop reads CAISPTPGGYNEQFF. The CDR3 DNA sequence: TGTGCCATCAGCCCTACCCCGGGGGGCTACAATGAGCAGTTCTTC.

This clone was seen a handful of times. The chain has TRBV7-9 and TRBJ2-2, with 12 bases lining up with TRBD2. Germline assignment: CDR1 SEHNR and CDR2 FQNEAQ (reference sequence). The CDR3 runs 16 residues. The V segment lost 5 bases and the J segment 4 bases; nucleotides outside the gene matches: 5. The CDR3 reads CASSPSGRAGTGELFF. CDR3 DNA sequence: TGTGCCAGCAGCCCTAGCGGGAGGGCCGGCACCGGGGAGCTGTTTTTT.

This clone was observed a single time. The gene calls are TRBV2 and TRBJ1-6, with 9 bases lining up with TRBD1. With V trimmed by 5 bases and J by 7 bases, 3 bases remained unmatched. Germline CDR1 is SNHLY and CDR2 is FYNNEI. CDR3 length: 14 residues. Here the CDR3 reads CASSRGQGNSPLHF. In nucleotides, the CDR3 is TGTGCCAGCAGTAGAGGACAGGGGAATTCACCCCTCCACTTT.